This TCR beta chain appears in the sequencing data of a study of cytomegalovirus exposure and HLA in healthy donors. PCR amplification relied on 60 Vbeta primers (plus 13 Jbeta primers). Clones were read by immunoSEQ multiplex PCR, and TCRdb kept only the in-frame ones, dropping some. The table records 180,000 or so clones, roughly 9.5% of them present only once. Trimming took 4 bases from V and 13 from J, leaving 10 bases between them. The CDR3 loop spans 11 amino acids. In germline, CDR1 is SNHLY, CDR2 FYNNEI. This chain links TRBV2 with TRBJ1-4; possibly TRBD1 for D (6 bases). This clonotype was sampled from a woman aged 25-40 years in good health and CMV-seropositive. Material for sequencing was PBMCs. CDR3: CASSASGVLFF. The CDR3 coding sequence is TGTGCCAGCAGTGCCTCAGGGGTACTGTTTTTT. The full variable domain, with the rest looked up from reference TRBV2 and TRBJ1-4, is EPEVTQTPSHQVTQMGQEVILRCVPISNHLYFYWYRQILGQKVEFLVSFYNNEISEKSEIFDDQFSVERPDGSNFTLKIRSTKLEDSAMYFCASSASGVLFFGSGTQLSVL.